The subject of this entry is one TCR beta chain. As originally analysed: Amplification of reference gene primers was used by the study to estimate nucleated cell counts. Profiled with immunoSEQ multiplex PCR; TCRdb holds only in-frame clones, not every one. Clone size and the V and J calls come from that table; the DNA yielded D and trimming. The sample holds 130,000 to 150,000 clones, approximately 80% seen once. The sample originates from a study of blood T cell repertoires in COVID-19. Overall study context: There were acute and convalescent COVID-19 samples, and they came from the United States, Italy and Spain. The cDNA or gDNA used as material had been derived from T cells, B-cell-depleted T cells, or PBMCs.

CDR1 and CDR2 (germline): KGHSH, LQKENI. V lost 2 bases to trimming and J lost 7 bases, with 6 bases between them. The CDR3 has 12 residues. The genes are TRBV18 and TRBJ2-1; D is perhaps TRBD2 (5 bases). This receptor was obtained from a woman aged 40 to 50 with active or convalescent COVID-19. Material for sequencing was peripheral blood. CDR3 DNA sequence: TGTGCCAGCTCACCAAGGAGGAATGAGCAGTTCTTC. The encoded protein is CASSPRRNEQFF. The full variable domain, in which reference TRBV18 and TRBJ2-1 provide the parts outside the CDR3, is NAGVMQNPRHLVRRRGQEARLRCSPMKGHSHVYWYRQLPEEGLKFMVYLQKENIIDESGMPKERFSAEFPKEGPSILRIQQVVRGDSAAYFCASSPRRNEQFFGPGTRLTVL.